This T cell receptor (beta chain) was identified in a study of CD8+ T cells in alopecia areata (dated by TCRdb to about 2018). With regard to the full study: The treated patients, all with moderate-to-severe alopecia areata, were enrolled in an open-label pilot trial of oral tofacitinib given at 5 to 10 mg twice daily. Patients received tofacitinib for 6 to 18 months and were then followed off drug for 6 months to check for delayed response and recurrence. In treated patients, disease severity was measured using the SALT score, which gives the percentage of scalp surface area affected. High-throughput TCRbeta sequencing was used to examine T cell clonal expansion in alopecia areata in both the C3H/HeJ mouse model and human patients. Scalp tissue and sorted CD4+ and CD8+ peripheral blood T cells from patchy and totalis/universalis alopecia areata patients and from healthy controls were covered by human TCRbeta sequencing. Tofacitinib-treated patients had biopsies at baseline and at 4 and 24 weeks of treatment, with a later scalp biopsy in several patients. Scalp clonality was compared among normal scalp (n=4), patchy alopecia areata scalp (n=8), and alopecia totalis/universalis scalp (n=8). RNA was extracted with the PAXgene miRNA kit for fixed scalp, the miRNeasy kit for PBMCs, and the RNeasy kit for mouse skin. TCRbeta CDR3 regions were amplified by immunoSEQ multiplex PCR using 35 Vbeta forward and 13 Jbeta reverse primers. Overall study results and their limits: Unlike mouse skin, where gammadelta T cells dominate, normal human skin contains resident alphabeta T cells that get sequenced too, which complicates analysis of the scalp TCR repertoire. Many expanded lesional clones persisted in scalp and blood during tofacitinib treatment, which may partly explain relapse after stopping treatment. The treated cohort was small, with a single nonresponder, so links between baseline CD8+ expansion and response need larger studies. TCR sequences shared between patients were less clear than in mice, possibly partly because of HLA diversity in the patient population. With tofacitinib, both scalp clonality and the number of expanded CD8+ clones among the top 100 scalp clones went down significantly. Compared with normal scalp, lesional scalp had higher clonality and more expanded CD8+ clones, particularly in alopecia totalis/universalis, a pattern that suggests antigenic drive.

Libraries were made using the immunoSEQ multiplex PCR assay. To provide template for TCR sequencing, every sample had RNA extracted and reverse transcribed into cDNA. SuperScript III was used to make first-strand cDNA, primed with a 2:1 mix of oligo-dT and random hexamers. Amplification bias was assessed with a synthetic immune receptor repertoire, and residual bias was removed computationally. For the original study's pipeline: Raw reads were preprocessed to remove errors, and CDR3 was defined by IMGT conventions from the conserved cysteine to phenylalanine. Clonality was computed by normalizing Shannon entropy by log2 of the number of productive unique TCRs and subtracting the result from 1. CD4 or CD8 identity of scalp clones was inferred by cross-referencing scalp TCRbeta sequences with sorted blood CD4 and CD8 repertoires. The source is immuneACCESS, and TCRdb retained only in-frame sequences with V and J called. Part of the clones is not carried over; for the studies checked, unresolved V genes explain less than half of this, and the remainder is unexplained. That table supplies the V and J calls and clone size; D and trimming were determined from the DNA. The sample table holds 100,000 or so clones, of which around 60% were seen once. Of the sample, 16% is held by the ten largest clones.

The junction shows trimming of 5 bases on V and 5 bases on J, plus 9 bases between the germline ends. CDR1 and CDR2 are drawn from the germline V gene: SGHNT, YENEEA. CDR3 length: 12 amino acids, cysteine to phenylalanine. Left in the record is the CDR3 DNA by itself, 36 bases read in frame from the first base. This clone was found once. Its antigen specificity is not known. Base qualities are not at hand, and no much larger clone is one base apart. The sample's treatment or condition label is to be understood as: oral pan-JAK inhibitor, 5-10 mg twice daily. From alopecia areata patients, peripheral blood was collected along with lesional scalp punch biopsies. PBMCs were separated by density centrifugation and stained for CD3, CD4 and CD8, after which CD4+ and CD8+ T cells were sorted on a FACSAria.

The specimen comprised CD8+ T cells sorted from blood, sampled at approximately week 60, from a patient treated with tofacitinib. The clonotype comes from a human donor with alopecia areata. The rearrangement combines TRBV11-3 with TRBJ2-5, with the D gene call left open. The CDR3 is CASSQDKETQYF. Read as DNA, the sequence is TGTGCCAGCAGCCAAGATAAGGAGACCCAGTACTTC.